This record covers a single T cell receptor (beta chain). This entry belongs to a study of technical replicates of blood from four donors. V gave up 0 bases and J gave up 10 bases, with 10 bases separating them. The CDR3 is 13 amino acids. CDR1 is MNHEY, CDR2 SVGAGI, per germline. Profiled with immunoSEQ multiplex PCR; TCRdb holds only in-frame clones, not every one. This table has tens of thousands of clones, about 98% appearing once. Sequencing was performed on T cells isolated from PBMCs. This chain connects TRBV6-5 to TRBJ1-5; D remains ambiguous. This clonotype was sampled from a human donor in good health. CDR3 in amino acids: CASSYSIGGPQHF. The CDR3 DNA follows: TGTGCCAGCAGTTACTCGATAGGCGGTCCCCAGCATTTT.